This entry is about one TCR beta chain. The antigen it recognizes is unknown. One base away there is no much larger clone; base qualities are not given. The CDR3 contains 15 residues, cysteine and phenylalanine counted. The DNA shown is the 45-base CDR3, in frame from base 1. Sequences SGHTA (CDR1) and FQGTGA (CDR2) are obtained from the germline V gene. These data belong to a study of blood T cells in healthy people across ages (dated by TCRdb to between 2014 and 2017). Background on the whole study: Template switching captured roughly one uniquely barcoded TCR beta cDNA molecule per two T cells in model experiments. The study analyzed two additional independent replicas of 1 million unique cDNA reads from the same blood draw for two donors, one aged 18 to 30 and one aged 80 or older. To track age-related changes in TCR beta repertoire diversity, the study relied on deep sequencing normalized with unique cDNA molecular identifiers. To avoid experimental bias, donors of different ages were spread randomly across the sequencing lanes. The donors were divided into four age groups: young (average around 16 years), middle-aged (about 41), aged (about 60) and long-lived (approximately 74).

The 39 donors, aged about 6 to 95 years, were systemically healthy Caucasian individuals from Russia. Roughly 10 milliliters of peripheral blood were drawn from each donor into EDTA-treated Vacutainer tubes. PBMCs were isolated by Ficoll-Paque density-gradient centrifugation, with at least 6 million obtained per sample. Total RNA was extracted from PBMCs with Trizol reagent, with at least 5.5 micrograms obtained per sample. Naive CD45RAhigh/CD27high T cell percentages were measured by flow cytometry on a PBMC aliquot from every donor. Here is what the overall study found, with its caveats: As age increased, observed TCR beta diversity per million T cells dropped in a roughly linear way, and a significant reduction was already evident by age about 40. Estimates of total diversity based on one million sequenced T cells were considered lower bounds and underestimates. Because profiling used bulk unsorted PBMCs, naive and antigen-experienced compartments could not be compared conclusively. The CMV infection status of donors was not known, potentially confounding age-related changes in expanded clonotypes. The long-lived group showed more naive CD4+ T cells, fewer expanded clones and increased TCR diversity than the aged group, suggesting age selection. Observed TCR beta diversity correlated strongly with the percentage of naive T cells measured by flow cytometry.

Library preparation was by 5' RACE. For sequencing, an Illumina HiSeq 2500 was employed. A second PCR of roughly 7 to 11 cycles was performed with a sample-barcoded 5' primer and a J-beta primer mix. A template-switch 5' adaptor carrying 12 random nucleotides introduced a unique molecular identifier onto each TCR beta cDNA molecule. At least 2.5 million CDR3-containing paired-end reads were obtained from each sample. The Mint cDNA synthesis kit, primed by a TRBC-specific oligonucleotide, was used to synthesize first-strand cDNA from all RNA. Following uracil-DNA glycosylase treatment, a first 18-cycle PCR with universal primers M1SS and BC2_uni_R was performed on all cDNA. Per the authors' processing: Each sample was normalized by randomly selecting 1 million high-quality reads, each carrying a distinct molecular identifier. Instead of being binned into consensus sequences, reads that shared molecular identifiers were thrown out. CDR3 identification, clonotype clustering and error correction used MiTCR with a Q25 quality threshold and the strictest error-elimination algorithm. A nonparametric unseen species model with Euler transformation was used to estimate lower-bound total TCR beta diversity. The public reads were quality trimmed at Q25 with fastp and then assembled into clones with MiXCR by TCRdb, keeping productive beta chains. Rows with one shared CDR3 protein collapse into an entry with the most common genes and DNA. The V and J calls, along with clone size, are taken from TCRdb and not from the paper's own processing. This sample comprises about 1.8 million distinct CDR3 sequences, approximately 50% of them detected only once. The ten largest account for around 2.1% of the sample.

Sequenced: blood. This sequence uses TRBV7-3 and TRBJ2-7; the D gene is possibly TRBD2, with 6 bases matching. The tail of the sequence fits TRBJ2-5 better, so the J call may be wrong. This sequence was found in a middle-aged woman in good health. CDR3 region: CASSSLAAPGETQYF. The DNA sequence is TGTGCCAGCAGCTCATTAGCGGCCCCCGGGGAGACCCAGTACTTC.